Here is one TCR beta chain with its context. The antigen is not known. This CDR3 is 15 amino acids long. The germline gives CDR1 SGHRS, CDR2 YFSETQ. Trimming at V came to 5 bases and at J to 0 bases, leaving 5 bases not matched to a gene. These data come from a study of T-cell reconstitution after alpha-beta-depleted transplantation in children. General observations from the study: Newly made T cells mostly supplied T-cell counts and diversity one year after transplant.

A library of TCRbeta sequences, prepared with unique molecular identifiers, was generated. TCRdb ran MiXCR on the PCR reads and lists one entry per CDR3 protein. This table has about 980,000 distinct CDR3 sequences, about 26% appearing once. This rearrangement joins TRBV5-1 to TRBJ2-1, with 7 bases fitting TRBD1. This clonotype was sampled from a boy under three years old who had a stem cell transplant for SCID, so the T cells may come from the graft donor. The sample was PBMCs, mostly from graft donor cells, taken 360 days after TCRalphabeta/CD19-depleted stem cell transplant. Here the CDR3 reads CASRETGNSYNEQFF. CDR3 nucleotide sequence: TGCGCCAGCAGGGAGACAGGGAACTCCTACAATGAGCAGTTCTTC.